Sequencing of this T cell receptor (beta chain) was carried out in a study of T cell responses to AZD1222 COVID-19 vaccine (dated by TCRdb to the early 2020s). Turning to the overall study: AZD1222 recipients whose second dose came at about 4 weeks and those whose second dose came at about 12 weeks were combined into one group, since spike-specific TCR depth and breadth did not differ between the two schedules. A total of 230 or so trial participants underwent TCR sequencing, of whom about 210 received two doses of AZD1222 and 26 received two doses of the MenACWY control vaccine. Enrollment into the trials was organized by age into subgroups of 18-55, 56-69 and 70-plus years, and those subgroups contained roughly 150, 30 and 60 TCR-sequenced participants, respectively.

To note about this clone: This clone's antigen is unknown. It has no much larger one-base neighbor in the sample; base qualities were not kept.

Sample time point, as interpreted from the label and publication: baseline before first vaccination. Vaccinee samples were obtained from the UK trials COV001 and COV002, which included a single-blind randomized controlled phase 2/3 trial of AZD1222 (ChAdOx1 nCoV-19) in healthy adults. For TCRbeta chain sequencing, PBMC samples were collected from trial participants at day 0 and at day 28 after the second dose. Summary of the overall study and its limitations: Most participants were white British and females outnumbered males, and the authors suggested that clonal diversity may have been underestimated. No day 14 peak-response samples were available, so repertoires were characterized only after the peak T cell response. Spike-specific TCR breadth and depth rose significantly after two AZD1222 doses compared with day 0 and with MenACWY recipients. Nearly half of unique spike-specific TCRs reportedly recognized epitopes outside regions mutated in the B.1.351 and B.1.1.7 variants. In the small 56-69-year group, the increase in depth fell short of significance, most likely because of low power. The whole spike protein was spanned by vaccine-associated CD4 TCRs, and dominant responses were seen in regions 160-218 and 743-854. Conclusions about previously exposed vaccinees are limited because only a handful of AZD1222 recipients were SARS-CoV-2 seropositive at baseline.

The CDR3 regions of human TCRbeta chains were analyzed by immunosequencing. In the paper's pipeline: TCRs in the repertoires were compared against a reference library of SARS-CoV-2-specific TCRs that had been generated with the MIRA antigen-specificity platform. Breadth meant the fraction of unique TCRs that were SARS-CoV-2-associated, whereas depth meant the fraction of total T cells that were SARS-CoV-2-associated. Each spike-specific TCR was assigned to its reactive spike region and to a CD4 or CD8 class using the MIRA data. Log10-transformed breadth and depth values were compared by one-way ANOVA with Sidak's multiple comparisons tests. TCRdb re-hosts the immuneACCESS table, in-frame sequences only. Its copies lack some clones; in the studies checked, an unresolved V gene accounts for under half of them, and the cause for the rest is not known. The V and J calls and the clone size are those of that table, but D and trimming were determined from the DNA. The sample data list around 160,000 clones, and roughly 90% of these were observed just once. The ten top clones hold roughly 5.5% of the sample.

Via the germline V gene, CDR1 is MNHEY and CDR2 SVGEGT. Taken from cysteine to phenylalanine, the CDR3 has 15 residues. The read is trimmed to its CDR3 DNA, 45 bases read in frame from base 1. For this chain, trimming is 1 base at the V end and 7 bases at the J end, and the number of junction bases without a gene match is 4. The chain joins TRBV6-2 or TRBV6-3 to TRBJ1-5, with 10 middle bases fitting TRBD1. The TCR comes from an adult in good health. The sequenced sample was peripheral blood, obtained on day 0 of AZD1222 vaccination. The DNA sequence follows: TGTGCCAGCAGTTACTGGACAGGGGGAAGACAGCCCCAGCATTTT. Its translation is CASSYWTGGRQPQHF.